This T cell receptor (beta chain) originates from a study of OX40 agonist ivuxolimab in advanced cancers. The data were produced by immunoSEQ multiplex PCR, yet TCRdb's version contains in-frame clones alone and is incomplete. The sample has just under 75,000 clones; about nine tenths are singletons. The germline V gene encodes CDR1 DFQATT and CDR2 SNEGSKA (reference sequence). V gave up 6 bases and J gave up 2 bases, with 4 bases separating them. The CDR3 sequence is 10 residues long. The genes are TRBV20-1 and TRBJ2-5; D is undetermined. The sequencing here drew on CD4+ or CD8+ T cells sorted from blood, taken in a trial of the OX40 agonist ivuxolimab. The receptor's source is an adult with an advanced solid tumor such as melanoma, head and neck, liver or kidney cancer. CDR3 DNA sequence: TGCAGTGCCGTACAAGAGACCCAGTACTTC. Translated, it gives CSAVQETQYF.